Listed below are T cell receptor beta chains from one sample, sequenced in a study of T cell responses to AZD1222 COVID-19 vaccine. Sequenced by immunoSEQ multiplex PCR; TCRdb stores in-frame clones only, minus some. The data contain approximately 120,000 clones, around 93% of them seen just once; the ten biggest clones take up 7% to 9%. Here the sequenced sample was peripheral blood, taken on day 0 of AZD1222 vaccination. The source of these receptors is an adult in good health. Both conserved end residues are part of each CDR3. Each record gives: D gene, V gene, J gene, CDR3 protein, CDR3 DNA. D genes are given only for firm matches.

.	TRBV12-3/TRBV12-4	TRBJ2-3	CASSPTGFTQYF	TGTGCCAGCAGTCCAACAGGGTTTACGCAGTATTTT
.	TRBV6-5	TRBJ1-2	CASSYGAGYTF	TGTGCCAGCAGTTACGGGGCTGGCTACACCTTC
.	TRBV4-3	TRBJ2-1	CASSPFGGGLFEQFF	TGCGCCAGCAGCCCCTTTGGGGGGGGGCTTTTTGAGCAGTTCTTC
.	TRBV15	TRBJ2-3	CATSRDRGDTQYF	TGTGCCACCAGCAGAGATAGGGGGGATACGCAGTATTTT
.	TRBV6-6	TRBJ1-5	CAVEEGNQPQHF	TGTGCGGTGGAAGAAGGCAATCAGCCCCAGCATTTT
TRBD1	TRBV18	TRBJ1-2	CASSPWTGPNYGYTF	TGTGCCAGCTCACCATGGACAGGACCTAACTATGGCTACACCTTC
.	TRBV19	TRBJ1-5	CASSIRVNQPQHF	TGTGCCAGTAGTATCAGGGTCAATCAGCCCCAGCATTTT
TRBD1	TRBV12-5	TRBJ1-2	CASGLATGPSILYGYTF	TGTGCTAGTGGTTTGGCGACAGGGCCCTCAATTCTCTATGGCTACACCTTC
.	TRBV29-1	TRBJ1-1	CSVLGQPNTEAFF	TGCAGCGTTCTCGGACAGCCAAACACTGAAGCTTTCTTT
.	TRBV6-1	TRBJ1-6	CASSEAGDPPLHF	TGTGCCAGCAGTGAAGCGGGGGACCCACCCCTCCACTTT
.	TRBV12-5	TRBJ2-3	CASGLSGDTQYF	TGTGCTAGTGGACTTAGCGGAGATACGCAGTATTTT
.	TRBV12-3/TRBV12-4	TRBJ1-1	CASIRQLNTEAFF	TGTGCCAGCATCAGACAGCTTAACACTGAAGCTTTCTTT
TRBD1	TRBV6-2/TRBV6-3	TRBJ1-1	CASRYRTGENTEAFF	TGTGCCAGCAGGTACCGGACAGGGGAGAACACTGAAGCTTTCTTT
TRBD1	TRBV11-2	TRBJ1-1	CASSLGQDRRAFF	TGTGCCAGCAGCTTAGGCCAGGACAGGAGGGCTTTCTTT
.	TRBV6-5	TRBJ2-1	CASSYWRGPSNEQFF	TGTGCCAGCAGTTACTGGCGGGGGCCTTCCAATGAGCAGTTCTTC
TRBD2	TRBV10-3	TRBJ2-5	CAISEATAGETQYF	TGTGCCATCAGTGAGGCGACAGCGGGGGAGACCCAGTACTTC
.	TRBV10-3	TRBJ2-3	CAISGGLWLDTQYF	TGTGCCATCAGTGGAGGACTGTGGCTGGATACGCAGTATTTT
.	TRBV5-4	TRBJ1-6	CASRAGSGDSPLHF	TGTGCCAGCAGAGCGGGGTCAGGGGATTCACCCCTCCACTTT
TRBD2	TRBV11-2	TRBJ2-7	CASSFGTSKDEQYF	TGTGCCAGCAGCTTTGGGACTAGCAAGGACGAGCAGTACTTC
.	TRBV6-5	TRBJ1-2	CASRPSGGDYGYTF	TGTGCCAGCAGGCCCTCCGGGGGTGACTATGGCTACACCTTC
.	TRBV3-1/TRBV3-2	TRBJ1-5	CASSQSSGGPQHF	TGTGCCAGCAGCCAATCCTCGGGGGGCCCCCAGCATTTT
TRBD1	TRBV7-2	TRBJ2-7	CASSSGTGGYFYEQYF	TGTGCCAGCAGCTCCGGGACAGGGGGCTACTTCTACGAGCAGTACTTC
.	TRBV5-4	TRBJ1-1	CASSLSAGANTEAFF	TGTGCCAGCAGCTTGTCGGCAGGGGCGAACACTGAAGCTTTCTTT
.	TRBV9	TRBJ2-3	CASSVLGPDTQYF	TGTGCCAGCAGCGTCCTGGGGCCAGATACGCAGTATTTT
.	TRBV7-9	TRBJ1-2	CASSLMGILGGYTF	TGTGCCAGCAGCCTCATGGGGATCCTAGGGGGCTACACCTTC
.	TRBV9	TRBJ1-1	CASSVVGRGNTEAFF	TGTGCCAGCAGCGTAGTGGGCAGGGGGAACACTGAAGCTTTCTTT
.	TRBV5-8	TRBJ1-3	CASSHRDSRRNTIYF	TGTGCCAGCAGCCACCGGGATTCCCGGCGAAACACCATATATTTT
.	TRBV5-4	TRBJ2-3	CASSSGLQADTQYF	TGTGCCAGCAGCTCGGGACTCCAGGCAGATACGCAGTATTTT